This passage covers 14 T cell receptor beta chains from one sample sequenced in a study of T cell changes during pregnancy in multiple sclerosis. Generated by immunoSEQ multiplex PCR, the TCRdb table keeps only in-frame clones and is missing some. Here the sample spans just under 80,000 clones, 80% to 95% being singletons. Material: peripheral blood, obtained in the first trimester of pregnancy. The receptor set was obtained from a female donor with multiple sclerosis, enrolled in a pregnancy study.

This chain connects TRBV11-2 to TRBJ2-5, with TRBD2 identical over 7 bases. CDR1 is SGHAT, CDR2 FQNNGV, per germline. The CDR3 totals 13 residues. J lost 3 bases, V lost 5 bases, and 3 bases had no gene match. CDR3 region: CASSSGVKETQYF. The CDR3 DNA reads TGTGCCAGCAGCAGCGGGGTAAAAGAGACCCAGTACTTC.

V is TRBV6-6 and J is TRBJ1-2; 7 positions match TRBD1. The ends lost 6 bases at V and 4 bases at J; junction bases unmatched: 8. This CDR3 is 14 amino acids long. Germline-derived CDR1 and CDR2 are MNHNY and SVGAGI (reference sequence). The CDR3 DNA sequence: TGTGCCAGCAGGGCGGGACAGAACCGCTATGGCTACACCTTC. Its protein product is CASRAGQNRYGYTF.

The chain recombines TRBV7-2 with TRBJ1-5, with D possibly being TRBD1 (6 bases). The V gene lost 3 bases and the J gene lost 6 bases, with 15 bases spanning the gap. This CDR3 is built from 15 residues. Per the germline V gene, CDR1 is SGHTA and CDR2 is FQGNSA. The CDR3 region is CASSFSQGLGQPQHF. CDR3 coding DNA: TGTGCCAGCAGCTTTAGCCAGGGGCTGGGTCAGCCCCAGCATTTT.

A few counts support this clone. CDR3 coding DNA: TGTGCCAGCACAAGGGGGGGTGCAGTCCAAGAGACCCAGTACTTC. It yields the protein CASTRGGAVQETQYF. This sequence joins TRBV6-5 and TRBJ2-5; D might be TRBD2 (7 bases). The V gene lost 7 bases and the J gene lost 1 base, with 16 bases spanning the gap. The germline V gene has CDR1 MNHEY and CDR2 SVGAGI. The length of the CDR3 is 15 residues.

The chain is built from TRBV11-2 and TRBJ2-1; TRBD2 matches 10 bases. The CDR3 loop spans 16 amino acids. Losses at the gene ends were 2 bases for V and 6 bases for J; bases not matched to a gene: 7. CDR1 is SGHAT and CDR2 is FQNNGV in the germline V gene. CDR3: CASSLTPASGGNEQFF. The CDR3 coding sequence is TGTGCCAGCAGCTTAACCCCGGCTAGCGGGGGCAATGAGCAGTTCTTC.

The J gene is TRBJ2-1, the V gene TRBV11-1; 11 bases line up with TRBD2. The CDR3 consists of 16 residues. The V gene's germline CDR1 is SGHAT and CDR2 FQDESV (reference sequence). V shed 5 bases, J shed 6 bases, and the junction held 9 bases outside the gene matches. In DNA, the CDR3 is TGTGCCAGCAGCCCGTTAACTAGCGGGAGTCTCAATGAGCAGTTCTTC. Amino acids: CASSPLTSGSLNEQFF.

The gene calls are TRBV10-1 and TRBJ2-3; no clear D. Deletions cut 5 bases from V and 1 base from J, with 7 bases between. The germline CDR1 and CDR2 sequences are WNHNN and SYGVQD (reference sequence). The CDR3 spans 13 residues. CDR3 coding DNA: TGCGCCAGCAGTAAAGCCGGCACAGATACGCAGTATTTT. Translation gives CASSKAGTDTQYF.

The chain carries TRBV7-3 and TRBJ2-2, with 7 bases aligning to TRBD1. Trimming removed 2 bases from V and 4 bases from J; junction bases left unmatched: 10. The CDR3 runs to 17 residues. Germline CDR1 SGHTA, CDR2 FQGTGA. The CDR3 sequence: CASSLDGWTGSTGELFF. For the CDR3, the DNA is TGTGCCAGCAGCTTAGATGGCTGGACAGGTAGCACCGGGGAGCTGTTTTTT.

CDR3 protein: CASSFPLGSGDYNEQFF. The CDR3 nucleotides are TGTGCCAGCAGTTTCCCCCTGGGGAGCGGGGACTACAATGAGCAGTTCTTC. The chain couples TRBV28 to TRBJ2-1, with TRBD2 matching over 7 bases. V shed 3 bases and J 3 bases; nucleotides not matched to a gene: 11. The CDR3 runs to 17 residues. CDR1 and CDR2 (germline): MDHEN, SYDVKM.

The CDR3: CATSRDRGKGNTIYF. DNA of the CDR3: TGTGCCACCAGCAGGGACAGGGGGAAAGGAAACACCATATATTTT. The chain carries TRBV15 and TRBJ1-3; 10 nucleotides line up with TRBD1. This CDR3 has 15 amino acids. Trimming at V came to 3 bases and at J to 4 bases, leaving 3 bases not matched to a gene. Germline V gene lookup returns CDR1 LNHNV and CDR2 YYDKDF (reference sequence).

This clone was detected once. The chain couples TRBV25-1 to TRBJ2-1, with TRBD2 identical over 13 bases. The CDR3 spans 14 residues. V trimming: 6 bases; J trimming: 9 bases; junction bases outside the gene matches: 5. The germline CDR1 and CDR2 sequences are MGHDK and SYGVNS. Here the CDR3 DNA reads TGTGCCAGCAGGACTACTAGCGGGAGGGGTGAGCAGTTCTTC. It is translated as CASRTTSGRGEQFF.

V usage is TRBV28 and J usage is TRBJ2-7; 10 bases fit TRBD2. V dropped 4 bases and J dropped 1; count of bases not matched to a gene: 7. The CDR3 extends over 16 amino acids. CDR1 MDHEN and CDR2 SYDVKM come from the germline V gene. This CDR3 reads CASSSSTSGTSYEQYF. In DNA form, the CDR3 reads TGTGCCAGCAGTTCCTCCACTAGCGGGACTTCCTACGAGCAGTACTTC.

In DNA form, the CDR3 reads TGTGCCAGCTCACCCCTCGGGGGGGGAGAAGCTGGAAACACCATATATTTT. Its translation is CASSPLGGGEAGNTIYF. V usage is TRBV18 and J usage is TRBJ1-3, with D tentatively TRBD1 (5 bases). V lost 3 bases and J 2 bases, leaving 17 bases between the germline ends. Germline V gene sequence: CDR1 KGHSH, CDR2 LQKENI. This CDR3 has 17 amino acids.

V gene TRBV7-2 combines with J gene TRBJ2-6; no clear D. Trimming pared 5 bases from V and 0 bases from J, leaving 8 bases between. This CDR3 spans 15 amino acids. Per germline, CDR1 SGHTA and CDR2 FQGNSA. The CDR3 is CASSPLPSGANVLTF. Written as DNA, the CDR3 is TGTGCCAGCAGCCCACTCCCCTCTGGGGCCAACGTCCTGACTTTC.